Below, one T cell receptor (beta chain) is given with its context. TCRdb reprocessed the PCR reads via MiXCR and lists one record per CDR3 protein. The repertoire holds approximately 16,000 distinct CDR3 sequences, around 52% seen once, with about 31% in the top ten. These data come from a study of CD4 and CD8 cells across lung adenocarcinoma regions. Samples came from patients with localized non-small cell lung adenocarcinoma. The clonotype originates from a female donor with lung adenocarcinoma. The CD4 and CD8 labels of this study may be unreliable. Sequenced input: CD8+ T cells from the center of a lung tumor.

The chain's CDR3 is CASSANRGGNSPLHF. CDR3 nucleotides: TGTGCCAGCAGCGCGAACAGGGGTGGAAATTCACCCCTCCACTTT. This chain connects TRBV12-3 or TRBV12-4 to TRBJ1-6; 7 bases line up with TRBD1. The CDR3 has 15 amino acids. The V and J ends lost 6 bases and 7 bases, in that order; junction bases with no gene match: 9.